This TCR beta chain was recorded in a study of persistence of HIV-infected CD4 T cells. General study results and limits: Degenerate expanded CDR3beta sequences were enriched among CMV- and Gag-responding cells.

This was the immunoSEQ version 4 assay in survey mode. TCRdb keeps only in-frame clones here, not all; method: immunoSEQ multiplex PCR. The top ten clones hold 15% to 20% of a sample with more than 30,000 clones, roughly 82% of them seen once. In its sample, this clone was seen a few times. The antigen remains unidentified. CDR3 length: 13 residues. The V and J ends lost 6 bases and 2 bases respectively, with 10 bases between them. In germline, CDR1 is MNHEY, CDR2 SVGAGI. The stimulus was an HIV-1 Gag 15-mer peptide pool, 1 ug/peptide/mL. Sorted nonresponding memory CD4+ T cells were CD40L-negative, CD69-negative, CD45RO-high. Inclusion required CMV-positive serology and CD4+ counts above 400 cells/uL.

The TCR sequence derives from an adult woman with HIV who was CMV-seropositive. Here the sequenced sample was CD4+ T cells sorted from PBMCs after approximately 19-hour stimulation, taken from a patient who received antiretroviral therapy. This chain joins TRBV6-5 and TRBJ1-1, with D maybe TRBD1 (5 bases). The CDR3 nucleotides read TGTGCCAGCAGGCTACAGGCAAACACTGAAGCTTTCTTT. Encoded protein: CASRLQANTEAFF.